This T cell receptor beta chain is drawn from a study of T-cell reconstitution after alpha-beta-depleted transplantation in children. Whole-study results and caveats: Several hundred rapidly expanded clones from non-depleted graft cells reportedly supplied alpha-beta T cells about two months post-transplant. At the one-year point after transplant, T-cell counts and TCRbeta diversity were found to come mostly from T cells that had been newly produced. Recipient T cells and thymic progenitors that survived gave rise to the high TCRbeta diversity observed at day 60 in some patients.

Turning to this clonotype: Its specificity is unknown.

The CDR3 is 14 residues long. Trimming took off 4 bases at V and 15 bases at J, with 22 bases between the two ends. Germline CDR1 is KGHDR and CDR2 is SFDVKD. TCRbeta library preparation incorporated unique molecular identifiers. TCRdb re-called the PCR reads through MiXCR, storing one row per CDR3 protein. The table lists about a million distinct CDR3 sequences, about 30% of them singletons, with more than 25% in the top ten. The specimen was PBMCs, mostly from graft donor cells, collected 360 days after TCRalphabeta/CD19-depleted stem cell transplant. This sequence originates from a boy under two years old who had a stem cell transplant for SCID, so the T cells may come from the graft donor. The chain couples TRBV24-1 to TRBJ2-3, with unresolved D. This chain's CDR3 is CATSDPFRPRSQYF. The CDR3 nucleotides are TGTGCCACCAGTGACCCTTTTAGGCCCAGAAGTCAATATTTT.